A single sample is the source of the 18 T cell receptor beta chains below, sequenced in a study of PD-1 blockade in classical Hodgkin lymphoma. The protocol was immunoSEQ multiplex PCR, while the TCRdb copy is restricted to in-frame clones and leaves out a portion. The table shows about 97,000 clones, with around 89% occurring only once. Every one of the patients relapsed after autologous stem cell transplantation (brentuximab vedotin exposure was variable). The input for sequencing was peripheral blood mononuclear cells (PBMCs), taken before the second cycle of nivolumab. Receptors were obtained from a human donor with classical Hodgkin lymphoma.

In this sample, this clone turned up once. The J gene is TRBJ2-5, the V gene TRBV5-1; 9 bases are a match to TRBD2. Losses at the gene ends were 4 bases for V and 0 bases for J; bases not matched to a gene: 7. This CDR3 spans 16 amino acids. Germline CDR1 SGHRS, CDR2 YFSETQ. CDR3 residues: CASSPRLADYQETQYF. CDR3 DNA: TGCGCCAGCAGCCCCCGACTAGCGGATTACCAAGAGACCCAGTACTTC.

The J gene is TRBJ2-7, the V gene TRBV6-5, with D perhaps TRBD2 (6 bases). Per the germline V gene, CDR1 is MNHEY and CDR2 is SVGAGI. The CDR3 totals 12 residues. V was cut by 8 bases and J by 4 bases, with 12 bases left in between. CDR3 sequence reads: CASGRGIYEQYF. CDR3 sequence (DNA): TGTGCCAGCGGACGGGGGATTTACGAGCAGTACTTC.

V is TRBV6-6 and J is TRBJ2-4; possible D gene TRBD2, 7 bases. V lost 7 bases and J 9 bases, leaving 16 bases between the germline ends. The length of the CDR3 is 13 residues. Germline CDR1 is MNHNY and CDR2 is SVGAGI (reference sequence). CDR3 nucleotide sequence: TGTGCCAGCACCCTAGGGGGGGGCCCCATTCAGTACTTC. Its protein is CASTLGGGPIQYF.

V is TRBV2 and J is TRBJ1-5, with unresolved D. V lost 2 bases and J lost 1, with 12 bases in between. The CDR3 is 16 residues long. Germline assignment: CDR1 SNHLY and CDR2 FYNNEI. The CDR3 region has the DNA TGTGCCAGCAGTGAAAAGGGAGTTGAAAGCAATCAGCCCCAGCATTTT. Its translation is CASSEKGVESNQPQHF.

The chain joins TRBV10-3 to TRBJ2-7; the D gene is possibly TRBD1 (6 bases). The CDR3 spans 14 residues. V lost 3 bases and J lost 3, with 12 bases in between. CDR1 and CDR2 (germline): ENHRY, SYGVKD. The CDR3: CAISDPGQNYEQYF. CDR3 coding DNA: TGTGCCATCAGTGATCCCGGACAGAACTACGAGCAGTACTTC.

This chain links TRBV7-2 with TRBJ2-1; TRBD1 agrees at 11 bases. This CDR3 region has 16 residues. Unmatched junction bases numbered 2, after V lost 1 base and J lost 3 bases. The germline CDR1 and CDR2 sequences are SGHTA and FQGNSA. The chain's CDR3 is CASSLGTGGYYNEQFF. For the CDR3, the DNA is TGTGCCAGCAGCTTAGGGACAGGGGGCTACTACAATGAGCAGTTCTTC.

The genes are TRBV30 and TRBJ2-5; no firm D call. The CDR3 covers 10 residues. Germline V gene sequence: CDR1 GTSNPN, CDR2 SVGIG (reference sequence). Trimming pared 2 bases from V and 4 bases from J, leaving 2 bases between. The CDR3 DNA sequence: TGTGCCTGGAGTACAGAGACCCAGTACTTC. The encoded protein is CAWSTETQYF.

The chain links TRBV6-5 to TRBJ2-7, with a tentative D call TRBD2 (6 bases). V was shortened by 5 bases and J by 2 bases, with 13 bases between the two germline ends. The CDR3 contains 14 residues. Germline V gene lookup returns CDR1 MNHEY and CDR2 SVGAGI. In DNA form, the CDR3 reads TGTGCCAGCAGTGTGGGGGGAGGCCCCTACGAGCAGTACTTC. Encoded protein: CASSVGGGPYEQYF.

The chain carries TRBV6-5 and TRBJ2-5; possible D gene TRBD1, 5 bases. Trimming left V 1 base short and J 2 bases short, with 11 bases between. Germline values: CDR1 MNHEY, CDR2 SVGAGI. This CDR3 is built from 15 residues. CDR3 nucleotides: TGTGCCAGCAGTTACTTTGGGTGGACACAAGAGACCCAGTACTTC. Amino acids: CASSYFGWTQETQYF.

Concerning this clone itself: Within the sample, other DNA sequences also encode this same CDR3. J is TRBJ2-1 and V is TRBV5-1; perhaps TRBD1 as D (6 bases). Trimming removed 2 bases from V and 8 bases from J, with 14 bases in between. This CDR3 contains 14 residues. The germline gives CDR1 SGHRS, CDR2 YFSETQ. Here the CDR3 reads CASSLRGLEDEQFF. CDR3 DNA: TGCGCCAGCAGCTTAAGGGGGTTGGAGGATGAGCAGTTCTTC.

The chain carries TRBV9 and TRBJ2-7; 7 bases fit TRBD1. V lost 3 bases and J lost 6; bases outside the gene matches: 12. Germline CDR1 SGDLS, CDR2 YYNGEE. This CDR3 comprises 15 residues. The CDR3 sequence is CASSAARGFASEQYF. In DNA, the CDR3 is TGTGCCAGCAGCGCCGCCAGGGGGTTCGCCAGCGAGCAGTACTTC.

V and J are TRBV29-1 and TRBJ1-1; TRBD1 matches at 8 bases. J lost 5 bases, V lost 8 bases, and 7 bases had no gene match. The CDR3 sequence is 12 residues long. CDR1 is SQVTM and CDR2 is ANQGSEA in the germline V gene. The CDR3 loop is CSTGQGGTEAFF. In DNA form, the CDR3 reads TGCAGCACCGGACAGGGAGGGACTGAAGCTTTCTTT.

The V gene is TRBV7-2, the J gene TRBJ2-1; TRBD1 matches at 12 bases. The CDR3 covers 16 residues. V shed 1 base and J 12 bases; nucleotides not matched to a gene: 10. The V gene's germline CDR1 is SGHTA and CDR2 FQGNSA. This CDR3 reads CASSLDITGTGGRQFF. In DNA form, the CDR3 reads TGTGCCAGCAGCTTAGATATTACCGGGACAGGGGGCCGGCAGTTCTTC.

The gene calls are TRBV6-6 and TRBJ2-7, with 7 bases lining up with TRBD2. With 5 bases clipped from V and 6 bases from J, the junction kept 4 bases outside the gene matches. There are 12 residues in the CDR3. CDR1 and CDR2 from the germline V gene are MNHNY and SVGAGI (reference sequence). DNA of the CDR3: TGTGCCAGCAGTAAAGGGAGGGGCGAGCAGTACTTC. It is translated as CASSKGRGEQYF.

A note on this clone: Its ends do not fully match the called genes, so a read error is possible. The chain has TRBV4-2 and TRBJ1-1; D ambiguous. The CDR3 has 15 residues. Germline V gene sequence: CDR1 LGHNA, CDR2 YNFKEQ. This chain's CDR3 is CASSQDRDRNTKAFF. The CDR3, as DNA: TGTGCCAGCAGCCAAGATCGCGACCGCAACACTAAAGCTTTCTTT.

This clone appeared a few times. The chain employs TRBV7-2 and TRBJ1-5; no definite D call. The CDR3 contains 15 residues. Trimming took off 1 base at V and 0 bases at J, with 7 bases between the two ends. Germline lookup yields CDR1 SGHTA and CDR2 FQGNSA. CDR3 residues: CASSLGWGSNQPQHF. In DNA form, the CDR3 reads TGTGCCAGCAGCTTAGGGTGGGGTAGCAATCAGCCCCAGCATTTT.

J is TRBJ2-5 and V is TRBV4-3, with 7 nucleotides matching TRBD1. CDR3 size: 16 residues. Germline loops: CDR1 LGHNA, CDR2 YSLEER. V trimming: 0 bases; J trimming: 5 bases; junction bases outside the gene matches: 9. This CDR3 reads CASSQEWTRGFETQYF. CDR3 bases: TGCGCCAGCAGCCAAGAGTGGACCAGGGGGTTTGAGACCCAGTACTTC.

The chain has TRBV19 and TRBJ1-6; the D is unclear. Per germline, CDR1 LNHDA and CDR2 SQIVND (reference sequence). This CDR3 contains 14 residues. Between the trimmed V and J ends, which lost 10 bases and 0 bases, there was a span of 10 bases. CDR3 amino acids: CATPGPSYNSPLHF. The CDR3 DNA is TGTGCCACCCCAGGACCCTCCTATAATTCACCCCTCCACTTT.